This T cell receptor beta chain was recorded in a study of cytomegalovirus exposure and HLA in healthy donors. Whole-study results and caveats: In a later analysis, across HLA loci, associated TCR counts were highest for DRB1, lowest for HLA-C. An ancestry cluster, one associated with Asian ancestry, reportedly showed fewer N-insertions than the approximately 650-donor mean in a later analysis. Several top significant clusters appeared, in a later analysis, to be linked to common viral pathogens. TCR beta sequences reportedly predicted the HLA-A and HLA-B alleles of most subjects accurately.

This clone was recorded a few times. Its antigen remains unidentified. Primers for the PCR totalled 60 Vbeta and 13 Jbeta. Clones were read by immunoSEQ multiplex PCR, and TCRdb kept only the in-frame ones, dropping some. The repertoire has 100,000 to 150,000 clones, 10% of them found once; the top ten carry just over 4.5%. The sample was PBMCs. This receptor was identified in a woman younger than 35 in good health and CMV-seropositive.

The CDR3 DNA follows: TGTGCCAGCAGCCAAGATCTTCCGGGTTCTCAAGAGACCCAGTACTTC. Translated, it gives CASSQDLPGSQETQYF. The chain couples TRBV4-2 to TRBJ2-5; D uncertain. Germline loops: CDR1 LGHNA, CDR2 YNFKEQ. The V and J ends lost 0 bases and 2 bases respectively, with 13 bases between them. The CDR3 covers 16 residues.